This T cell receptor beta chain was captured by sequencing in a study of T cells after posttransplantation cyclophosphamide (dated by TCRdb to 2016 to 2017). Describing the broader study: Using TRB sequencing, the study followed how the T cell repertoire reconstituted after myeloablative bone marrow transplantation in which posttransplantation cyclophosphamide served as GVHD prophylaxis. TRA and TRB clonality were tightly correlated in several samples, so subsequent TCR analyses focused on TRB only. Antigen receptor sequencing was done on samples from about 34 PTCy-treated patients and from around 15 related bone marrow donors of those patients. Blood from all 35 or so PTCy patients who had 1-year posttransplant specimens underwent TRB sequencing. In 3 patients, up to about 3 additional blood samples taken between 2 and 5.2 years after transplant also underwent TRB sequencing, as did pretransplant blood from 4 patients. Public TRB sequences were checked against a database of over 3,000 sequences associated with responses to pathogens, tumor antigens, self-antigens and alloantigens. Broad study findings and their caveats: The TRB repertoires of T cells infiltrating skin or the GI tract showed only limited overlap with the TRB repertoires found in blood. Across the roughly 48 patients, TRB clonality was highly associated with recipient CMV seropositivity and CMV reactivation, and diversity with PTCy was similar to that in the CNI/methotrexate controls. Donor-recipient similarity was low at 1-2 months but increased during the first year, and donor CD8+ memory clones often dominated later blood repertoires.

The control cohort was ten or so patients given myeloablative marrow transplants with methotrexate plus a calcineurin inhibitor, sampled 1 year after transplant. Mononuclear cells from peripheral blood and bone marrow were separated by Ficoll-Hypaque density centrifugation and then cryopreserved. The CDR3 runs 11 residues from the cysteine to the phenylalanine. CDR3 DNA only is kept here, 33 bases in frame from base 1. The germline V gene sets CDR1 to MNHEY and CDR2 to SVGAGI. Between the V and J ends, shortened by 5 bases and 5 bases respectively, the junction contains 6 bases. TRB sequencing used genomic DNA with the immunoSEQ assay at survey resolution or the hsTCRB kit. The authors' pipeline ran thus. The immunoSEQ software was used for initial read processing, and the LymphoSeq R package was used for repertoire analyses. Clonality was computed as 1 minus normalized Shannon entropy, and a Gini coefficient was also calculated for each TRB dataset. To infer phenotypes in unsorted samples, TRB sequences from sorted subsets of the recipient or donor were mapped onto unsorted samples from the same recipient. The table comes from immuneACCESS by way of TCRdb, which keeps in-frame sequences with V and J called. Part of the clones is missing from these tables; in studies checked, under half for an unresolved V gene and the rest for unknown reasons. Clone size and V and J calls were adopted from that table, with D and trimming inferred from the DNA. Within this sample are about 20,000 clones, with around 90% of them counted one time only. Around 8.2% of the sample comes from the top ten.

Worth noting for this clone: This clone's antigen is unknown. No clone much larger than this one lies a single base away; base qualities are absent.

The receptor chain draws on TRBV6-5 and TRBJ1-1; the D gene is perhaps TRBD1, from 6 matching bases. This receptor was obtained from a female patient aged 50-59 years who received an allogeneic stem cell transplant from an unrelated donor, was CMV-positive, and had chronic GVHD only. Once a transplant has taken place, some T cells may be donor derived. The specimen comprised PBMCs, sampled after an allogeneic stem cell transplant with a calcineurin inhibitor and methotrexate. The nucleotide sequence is TGTGCCAGCAGTCAGGGGACTGAAGCTTTCTTT. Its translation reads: CASSQGTEAFF.